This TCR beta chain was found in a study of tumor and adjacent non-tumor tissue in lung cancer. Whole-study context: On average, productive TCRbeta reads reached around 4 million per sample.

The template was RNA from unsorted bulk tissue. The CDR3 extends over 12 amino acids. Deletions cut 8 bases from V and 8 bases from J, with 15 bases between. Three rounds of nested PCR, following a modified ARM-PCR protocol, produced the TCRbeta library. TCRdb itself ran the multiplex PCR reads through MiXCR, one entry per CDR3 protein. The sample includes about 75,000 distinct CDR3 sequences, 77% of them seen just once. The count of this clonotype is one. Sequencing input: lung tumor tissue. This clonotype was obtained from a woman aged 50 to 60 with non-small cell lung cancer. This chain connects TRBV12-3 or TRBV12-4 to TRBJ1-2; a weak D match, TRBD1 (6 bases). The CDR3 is CASGKSGGGYTF. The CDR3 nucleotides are TGTGCCAGCGGAAAAAGCGGGGGCGGCTACACCTTC.